This record concerns one T cell receptor (beta chain) sequence. These data belong to a study of blood T cell repertoires in COVID-19. Study in general: Acute and convalescent COVID-19 samples came from the United States, Italy and Spain. Sample material is recorded as cDNA or gDNA derived from T cells, B-cell-depleted T cells, or PBMCs.

In the original analysis: For nucleated cells, counts were estimated from reference gene primer amplification. The assay was immunoSEQ multiplex PCR, and TCRdb's table has in-frame clones only and misses some. The V and J calls and clone size were taken over from that table, and D and trimming were inferred from the DNA. The sample holds about 78,000 clones; roughly 86% are singletons and the top ten take around 5%. Germline V gives CDR1 DFQATT, CDR2 SNEGSKA (reference sequence). The CDR3 has 11 amino acids. Specimen: peripheral blood. This sequence originates from a man in his fifties or sixties with active or convalescent COVID-19. The chain combines TRBV20-1 with TRBJ2-1; 9 bases fit TRBD2. The DNA of the CDR3 is TGCAGGGCGACTAGCGGCCATGAGCAGTTCTTC. Protein product: CRATSGHEQFF.